This entry features one T cell receptor beta chain sequence. The antigen is undetermined. The CDR3 is 15 amino acids. Germline CDR1 and CDR2: SGHAT and FQDESV (reference sequence). V lost 5 bases and J lost 3, with 14 bases in between. This sample stems from a study of immune evolution from preneoplasia to lung adenocarcinoma. Data came from immunoSEQ multiplex PCR; TCRdb stores just in-frame clones and leaves some out. The data contain about 14,000 clones, roughly 85% of them singletons. Study-wide results and limits: Top clone frequencies peaked in normal lung, apparently declining through invasive adenocarcinoma. Normal lung had highest clonality; later lesions appeared denser, more diverse.

Patients had resection in Japan or China between the mid-2010s and the late 2010s. Premalignant or tumor cells were enriched by macro-dissection after pathologic assessment. The chain combines TRBV11-1 with TRBJ2-1; D possibly corresponds to TRBD2 (6 bases). Sequenced: FFPE lung adenocarcinoma in situ tissue. The receptor's source is a donor at least 70 years old with lung adenocarcinoma. The CDR3 nucleotides read TGTGCCAGCAGCACAGCGGGTATCTACTACAATGAGCAGTTCTTC. This gives the protein CASSTAGIYYNEQFF.